These 21 T cell receptor beta chains share one sample of origin, sequenced in a study of T cells in Graves' hyperthyroidism and ophthalmopathy. Using RNA transcripts as the source, TCR beta CDR3 regions were amplified. A first-round RT-PCR of the TCR CDR3 used the HTBI primer set. TCRdb reprocessed the multiplex PCR reads with MiXCR, giving one entry per CDR3 protein. The table records more than 600,000 distinct CDR3 sequences, about 15% of them present only once. The specimen sequenced was blood. The source of these receptors is a young man with Graves' hyperthyroidism.

The chain combines TRBV27 with TRBJ2-7; D gene ambiguous. Germline V gene data show CDR1 as MNHEY and CDR2 as SMNVEV (reference sequence). The V end lost 4 bases, the J end lost 6 bases, and 7 bases lay between the germline ends. The CDR3 loop spans 11 amino acids. CDR3: CASSYGVEQYF. The CDR3 DNA follows: TGTGCCAGCAGTTACGGAGTCGAGCAGTACTTC.

This clonotype appeared many times. The chain carries TRBV28 and TRBJ2-3; no clear D. The germline V gene has CDR1 MDHEN and CDR2 SYDVKM. The CDR3 totals 13 residues. V was clipped by 6 bases and J by 2 bases, with 9 bases between them. The CDR3 spells CASSPLPTDTQYF. DNA of the CDR3: TGTGCCAGCAGCCCCCTCCCCACAGATACGCAGTATTTT.

The chain carries TRBV27 and TRBJ2-3; D is unclear. CDR1 and CDR2 from the germline V gene are MNHEY and SMNVEV (reference sequence). This CDR3 has 13 amino acids. The V end lost 6 bases, the J end lost 4 bases, and 11 bases lay between the germline ends. The CDR3 DNA reads as TGTGCCAGCAGAAGGCTAAGTGCAGATACGCAGTATTTT. Its protein is CASRRLSADTQYF.

The rearrangement links TRBV10-3 to TRBJ2-7; unclear D gene. The CDR3 sequence is 14 residues long. Germline CDR1 reads ENHRY; CDR2 reads SYGVKD. Deletions cut 0 bases from V and 7 bases from J, with 13 bases between. The DNA for the CDR3 is TGTGCCATCAGTGAGTCGAACACCGGTGGGGAGCAGTACTTC. Encoded protein: CAISESNTGGEQYF.

This chain joins TRBV19 and TRBJ2-3; tentatively, D is TRBD1 or TRBD2 (5 bases each). Germline values: CDR1 LNHDA, CDR2 SQIVND (reference sequence). The CDR3 runs 13 residues. Trimming cost V 3 bases and J 6 bases, with 10 bases left between them. The DNA of the CDR3 is TGTGCCAGTAGTATCGGGGCTTGGGATACGCAGTATTTT. This translates into CASSIGAWDTQYF.

This chain connects TRBV7-2 to TRBJ1-4; TRBD1 might be the D (6 bases). V was shortened by 0 bases and J by 4 bases, with 18 bases between the two germline ends. The germline V gene encodes CDR1 SGHTA and CDR2 FQGNSA. The CDR3 contains 18 residues. Written as DNA, the CDR3 is TGTGCCAGCAGCTTAGCGCGTGGGGGGCGCAAGATTAATGAAAAACTGTTTTTT. It yields the protein CASSLARGGRKINEKLFF.

The chain joins TRBV9 to TRBJ2-2; maybe TRBD2 (5 bases). The V and J ends lost 7 bases and 5 bases respectively, with 6 bases between them. Per germline, CDR1 SGDLS and CDR2 YYNGEE. The length of the CDR3 is 11 residues. The CDR3 loop reads CASGETGELFF. CDR3 DNA sequence: TGTGCCAGCGGGGAGACCGGGGAGCTGTTTTTT.

The chain uses TRBV9 and TRBJ2-1; 14 positions agree with TRBD2. CDR3 length equals 20 residues. CDR1 SGDLS and CDR2 YYNGEE come from the germline V gene. The V segment lost 4 bases and the J segment 1 base; nucleotides outside the gene matches: 13. The CDR3 DNA reads as TGTGCCAGCAGCCCCCGACTAGCGGGAGGGCCAAGGGGGTCCTACAATGAGCAGTTCTTC. It translates to CASSPRLAGGPRGSYNEQFF.

The rearrangement uses TRBV4-2 and TRBJ2-7; the D gene is possibly TRBD2 (6 bases). The germline gives CDR1 LGHNA, CDR2 YNFKEQ. The CDR3 consists of 15 residues. Trimming shortened V by 0 bases and J by 7 bases, and 16 bases separated the two germline ends. CDR3 sequence (DNA): TGTGCCAGCAGCCAAGATCTCCCCGGGAGAGGGGAGCAGTACTTC. Its protein product is CASSQDLPGRGEQYF.

This clonotype has at least ten counts. This chain connects TRBV7-3 to TRBJ2-1, with D tentatively TRBD2 (5 bases). Trimming shortened V by 11 bases and J by 0 bases, and 14 bases separated the two germline ends. Germline V CDR1 and CDR2: SGHTA, FQGTGA. The CDR3 has 14 amino acids. The CDR3 reads CAAQRRSSYNEQFF. In DNA form, the CDR3 reads TGTGCCGCTCAGCGGCGGAGCTCCTACAATGAGCAGTTCTTC.

This clonotype was detected a few times. This may come from a read error, since a much larger clone is one base off. The chain employs TRBV27 and TRBJ2-7; a possible D gene is TRBD2 (5 bases). The CDR3 sequence is 12 residues long. CDR1 and CDR2 from the germline V gene are MNHEY and SMNVEV (reference sequence). Trimming left V 3 bases short and J 6 bases short, with 9 bases between. The CDR3 protein is CASSFPGSEQYF. The CDR3 DNA is TGTGCCAGCAGTTTCCCGGGGTCCGAGCAGTACTTC.

This clonotype was seen repeatedly, ten times or more. V and J are TRBV2 and TRBJ2-5, with no clear D. This CDR3 is built from 14 residues. Germline CDR1 and CDR2: SNHLY and FYNNEI. V was clipped by 6 bases and J by 1 base, with 12 bases between them. Written as DNA, the CDR3 is TGTGCCAGCAGGGGCCTACAGCTCCAAGAGACCCAGTACTTC. Amino acid sequence: CASRGLQLQETQYF.

The sample holds a few counts of this clonotype. The chain joins TRBV4-1 to TRBJ2-7; D call uncertain. Germline-derived CDR1 and CDR2 are MGHRA and YSYEKL. The CDR3 loop spans 13 amino acids. V was cut by 4 bases and J by 1 base, with 8 bases left in between. CDR3 sequence reads: CASSLPYSYEQYF. Here the CDR3 DNA reads TGCGCCAGCAGCCTACCGTATTCCTACGAGCAGTACTTC.

The rearrangement uses TRBV25-1 and TRBJ2-1, with 9 positions matching TRBD2. The junction had 9 bases not matched to a gene; V was cut back by 6 bases and J by 3 bases. The CDR3 is made up of 16 amino acids. Per the germline V gene, CDR1 is MGHDK and CDR2 is SYGVNS. The DNA of the CDR3 is TGTGCCAGCAGCGAGGGAACTAGCGGGCTCTACAATGAGCAGTTCTTC. This encodes CASSEGTSGLYNEQFF.

This clonotype has a count of ten or more. The chain couples TRBV6-2 or TRBV6-3 to TRBJ2-7; D perhaps matches TRBD1 (6 bases). V was cut by 1 base and J by 5 bases, with 12 bases left in between. The CDR3 spans 14 residues. CDR1 is MNHEY and CDR2 is SVGEGT in the germline V gene. The CDR3 DNA reads as TGTGCCAGCAGTTACTGGGACACGTACCACGAGCAGTACTTC. This gives the protein CASSYWDTYHEQYF.

The gene calls are TRBV28 and TRBJ1-4, with no clear D. The germline V and J ends were trimmed by 3 bases and 4 bases, with 9 bases remaining between them. CDR1 and CDR2 (germline): MDHEN, SYDVKM. The length of the CDR3 is 14 residues. Here the CDR3 DNA reads TGTGCCAGCAGTTTCGTAGGGAATAATGAAAAACTGTTTTTT. This translates into CASSFVGNNEKLFF.

The V call is TRBV7-9, the J call TRBJ2-6; 10 bases align to TRBD1. V was pared by 5 bases and J by 0 bases, with 10 bases of the junction left unmatched. CDR1 is SEHNR, CDR2 FQNEAQ, per germline (reference sequence). The length of the CDR3 is 19 residues. CDR3 loop: CASSDNTGTGASGANVLTF. Written as DNA, the CDR3 is TGTGCCAGCAGCGATAACACCGGGACAGGGGCCTCTGGGGCCAACGTCCTGACTTTC.

This clonotype appeared many times. This chain joins TRBV12-3 or TRBV12-4 and TRBJ1-1; D gene uncertain. There are 16 residues in the CDR3. V dropped 3 bases and J dropped 1 base, with 15 bases sitting between them. CDR3 sequence: CASSFGERIKNTEAFF. CDR3 nucleotides: TGTGCCAGCAGTTTCGGTGAACGGATTAAGAACACTGAAGCTTTCTTT.

The sample holds a few counts of this clonotype. The CDR3 region is CASSNDNFYEQYF. As DNA, the CDR3 is TGTGCCAGCAGTAACGACAATTTTTACGAGCAGTACTTC. This chain uses TRBV6-2 or TRBV6-3 with TRBJ2-7; D call uncertain. This CDR3 spans 13 amino acids. Trimming shortened V by 5 bases and J by 4 bases, and 12 bases separated the two germline ends. Germline V gene data show CDR1 as MNHEY and CDR2 as SVGEGT.

V is TRBV19 and J is TRBJ2-2, with a tentative D call TRBD2 (5 bases). V was cut by 3 bases and J by 5 bases, with 16 bases left in between. Germline V gene lookup returns CDR1 LNHDA and CDR2 SQIVND (reference sequence). This CDR3 has 16 residues. The CDR3 bases are TGTGCCAGTAGTATGTTGTTGGGTCGAGGGACCGGGGAGCTGTTTTTT. The encoded protein is CASSMLLGRGTGELFF.

The chain joins TRBV4-1 to TRBJ1-2; 7 nucleotides match TRBD1. The CDR3 is 15 residues long. The germline V gene encodes CDR1 MGHRA and CDR2 YSYEKL. Trimming cost V 4 bases and J 4 bases; bases outside gene matches: 9. The CDR3 spells CASSRNRDSLYGYTF. CDR3 in DNA: TGCGCCAGCAGCCGAAATCGGGACAGCCTCTATGGCTACACCTTC.